The rows below give T cell receptor beta chains drawn from one sample of a study of cytomegalovirus exposure and HLA in healthy donors. Here immunoSEQ multiplex PCR was the method, and the copy in TCRdb shows in-frame clones only, minus some. The table lists 150,000 to 160,000 clones, approximately 80% of them singletons. The sequencing sample was made of PBMCs. The receptors derive from a man in his thirties or forties in good health and CMV-seropositive. Both conserved end residues are trimmed from each CDR3. Each record gives: V gene, clone size, D gene, J gene, CDR3 length, CDR3 protein. A D gene is named only where the DNA matches it firmly. The size field is filled for only some rows; it gives once, few, many or a size class.

V gene: TRBV23-1
clone size: few
D gene: NA
J gene: TRBJ1-2
CDR3 length: 14
CDR3 protein: ASSQREEPVNYGYT

V gene: TRBV7-9
clone size: NA
D gene: TRBD1
J gene: TRBJ2-1
CDR3 length: 14
CDR3 protein: ASSWGTGTHPAEQF

V gene: TRBV2
clone size: few
D gene: TRBD2
J gene: TRBJ2-1
CDR3 length: 14
CDR3 protein: ASSSTTSGIYNEQF

V gene: TRBV11-2
clone size: NA
D gene: TRBD1
J gene: TRBJ2-7
CDR3 length: 14
CDR3 protein: ASSFRTGTGYRGQY

V gene: TRBV15
clone size: few
D gene: NA
J gene: TRBJ2-1
CDR3 length: 12
CDR3 protein: ATSRGGAGNEQF

V gene: TRBV19
clone size: NA
D gene: NA
J gene: TRBJ1-2
CDR3 length: 12
CDR3 protein: ASSPGNGNYGYT

V gene: TRBV28
clone size: NA
D gene: NA
J gene: TRBJ2-7
CDR3 length: 14
CDR3 protein: ASNGGGAGGVYEQY

V gene: TRBV15
clone size: few
D gene: NA
J gene: TRBJ2-7
CDR3 length: 11
CDR3 protein: ATSRVQGSEQY

V gene: TRBV28
clone size: NA
D gene: TRBD1
J gene: TRBJ1-6
CDR3 length: 12
CDR3 protein: ASSPGQGYSPLH

V gene: TRBV9
clone size: NA
D gene: NA
J gene: TRBJ2-3
CDR3 length: 14
CDR3 protein: ASSPAYSSSTDTQY

V gene: TRBV5-1
clone size: NA
D gene: NA
J gene: TRBJ2-5
CDR3 length: 13
CDR3 protein: ASSSLPGVGETQY

V gene: TRBV4-2
clone size: few
D gene: NA
J gene: TRBJ2-7
CDR3 length: 12
CDR3 protein: ASSQERGFDEQY

V gene: TRBV9
clone size: NA
D gene: NA
J gene: TRBJ2-1
CDR3 length: 10
CDR3 protein: ASSTKPGEQF

V gene: TRBV28
clone size: NA
D gene: NA
J gene: TRBJ2-3
CDR3 length: 15
CDR3 protein: ASSSRPGPQVMDTQY

V gene: TRBV27
clone size: NA
D gene: TRBD2
J gene: TRBJ2-1
CDR3 length: 12
CDR3 protein: ASSEGLAGNEQF

V gene: TRBV2
clone size: NA
D gene: TRBD1
J gene: TRBJ2-3
CDR3 length: 12
CDR3 protein: ASRLSGTGTPGL

V gene: TRBV6-6
clone size: NA
D gene: NA
J gene: TRBJ1-1
CDR3 length: 11
CDR3 protein: ASIQQPNTEAF

V gene: TRBV7-2
clone size: NA
D gene: NA
J gene: NA
CDR3 length: 12
CDR3 protein: ASSLGQTRYEQY

V gene: TRBV18
clone size: NA
D gene: NA
J gene: TRBJ1-1
CDR3 length: 14
CDR3 protein: ASSPVVRAMNTEAF

V gene: TRBV9
clone size: once
D gene: NA
J gene: TRBJ2-7
CDR3 length: 14
CDR3 protein: ASSVAPGPLSYEQY

V gene: TRBV5-8
clone size: NA
D gene: NA
J gene: TRBJ2-5
CDR3 length: 14
CDR3 protein: ASSLSRGTLQETQY

V gene: TRBV7-3
clone size: few
D gene: NA
J gene: TRBJ1-2
CDR3 length: 11
CDR3 protein: ASSSDINYGYT

V gene: TRBV27
clone size: NA
D gene: TRBD2
J gene: TRBJ2-4
CDR3 length: 14
CDR3 protein: ASSFSREGRGNIQY

V gene: TRBV10-1
clone size: NA
D gene: NA
J gene: TRBJ2-1
CDR3 length: 15
CDR3 protein: ASSDSGGLSSYNEQF

V gene: TRBV18
clone size: few
D gene: TRBD1
J gene: TRBJ2-1
CDR3 length: 14
CDR3 protein: ASSHGTGGTYNEQF

V gene: TRBV4-2
clone size: NA
D gene: TRBD2
J gene: TRBJ2-1
CDR3 length: 14
CDR3 protein: ASSQVAGGSYNEQF

V gene: TRBV19
clone size: NA
D gene: NA
J gene: TRBJ1-1
CDR3 length: 9
CDR3 protein: ASSIDLGAF

V gene: TRBV18
clone size: NA
D gene: NA
J gene: TRBJ1-1
CDR3 length: 13
CDR3 protein: ASSPSRGWVAEAF

V gene: TRBV5-1
clone size: once
D gene: NA
J gene: TRBJ2-5
CDR3 length: 10
CDR3 protein: ASRESMETQY

V gene: TRBV15
clone size: few
D gene: NA
J gene: TRBJ2-7
CDR3 length: 13
CDR3 protein: ATSRDRRNPYEQY

V gene: TRBV14
clone size: NA
D gene: NA
J gene: TRBJ1-5
CDR3 length: 12
CDR3 protein: ASSQTGYNQPQH

V gene: TRBV7-2
clone size: NA
D gene: TRBD2
J gene: TRBJ2-2
CDR3 length: 14
CDR3 protein: ASSPNSGRAVGELF